Presented here are 16 T cell receptor beta chains from one specimen sequenced in a study of OX40 agonist ivuxolimab in advanced cancers. Assay used: immunoSEQ multiplex PCR; TCRdb lists only in-frame clones, some missing. The sample includes about 79,000 clones, around 82% of them seen just once. The starting material was CD4+ or CD8+ T cells sorted from blood, obtained in a trial of the OX40 agonist ivuxolimab. The source is an adult with an advanced solid tumor such as melanoma, head and neck, liver or kidney cancer.

V gene TRBV11-2 combines with J gene TRBJ1-4; possible D gene TRBD1, 6 bases. The V gene's germline CDR1 is SGHAT and CDR2 FQNNGV. The CDR3 is 16 amino acids. Trimming left V 5 bases short and J 7 bases short, with 20 bases between. The CDR3 nucleotides are TGTGCCAGCAGCCAACTGTTGGGGGGCGGTGGTGAAAAACTGTTTTTT. As protein: CASSQLLGGGGEKLFF.

V and J are TRBV10-3 and TRBJ1-6; D is ambiguous. The V gene lost 0 bases and the J gene lost 7 bases, with 7 bases spanning the gap. The germline CDR1 and CDR2 sequences are ENHRY and SYGVKD. This CDR3 has 14 amino acids. CDR3 loop: CAISESTLNSPLHF. CDR3 in DNA: TGTGCCATCAGTGAGTCGACTCTAAATTCACCCCTCCACTTT.

The chain links TRBV23-1 to TRBJ2-4, with TRBD2 identical over 12 bases. TRBV23-1 is assigned to the ORF class and has an uncertain function. This CDR3 is built from 23 residues. Germline trimming cut 0 bases from V and 1 base from J; bases unmatched to any gene: 19. CDR3 amino acids: CASSQSTLAGGPSRLRAKNIQYF. DNA for the CDR3: TGCGCCAGCAGTCAATCTACGCTAGCGGGAGGGCCAAGTAGGCTGCGGGCCAAAAACATTCAGTACTTC.

The chain employs TRBV18 and TRBJ1-5, with TRBD1 as a possible D gene (6 bases). CDR1 and CDR2 (germline): KGHSH, LQKENI. This CDR3 contains 15 residues. The V and J ends lost 2 bases and 2 bases respectively, with 10 bases between them. The CDR3 region has the DNA TGTGCCAGCTCACCAGGGGGCGGCGGCAATCAGCCCCAGCATTTT. This translates into CASSPGGGGNQPQHF. Supplemented by reference TRBV18 and TRBJ1-5, the full variable domain reads NAGVMQNPRHLVRRRGQEARLRCSPMKGHSHVYWYRQLPEEGLKFMVYLQKENIIDESGMPKERFSAEFPKEGPSILRIQQVVRGDSAAYFCASSPGGGGNQPQHFGDGTRLSIL.

The V and J genes are TRBV7-9 and TRBJ2-3; D remains unclear. The V gene's germline CDR1 is SEHNR and CDR2 FQNEAQ (reference sequence). The CDR3 is 16 amino acids. V dropped 0 bases and J dropped 4 bases, with 14 bases sitting between them. Written as DNA, the CDR3 is TGTGCCAGCAGCTTAGCGCCCCGTGGGGTGTCAGATACGCAGTATTTT. This encodes CASSLAPRGVSDTQYF.

V and J are TRBV28 and TRBJ2-7; TRBD1 aligns across 9 bases. The V gene end was trimmed by 4 bases and the J gene end by 3 bases; junction bases not matched to a gene: 4. Germline V gene lookup returns CDR1 MDHEN and CDR2 SYDVKM. The CDR3 is made up of 14 amino acids. Here the CDR3 DNA reads TGTGCCAGCAGTTCTCCGGGACAGGGCTACGAGCAGTACTTC. Amino acids: CASSSPGQGYEQYF.

This chain links TRBV28 with TRBJ2-5; 7 positions match TRBD1. V shed 5 bases, J shed 3 bases, and the junction held 3 bases outside the gene matches. The CDR3 covers 13 residues. Looked up from germline, CDR1 is MDHEN and CDR2 is SYDVKM. CDR3 in DNA: TGTGCCAGCAGTAAAGGACAGGAAGAGACCCAGTACTTC. Its protein is CASSKGQEETQYF.

The chain is built from TRBV2 and TRBJ1-6; 7 bases fit TRBD1. The CDR3 contains 15 residues. V was clipped by 8 bases and J by 5 bases; unmatched bases: 9. The germline V gene has CDR1 SNHLY and CDR2 FYNNEI. The CDR3 DNA is TGTGCCAGCCAGGCGGGACAGATAGATAATTCACCCCTCCACTTT. Translating gives CASQAGQIDNSPLHF.

The chain uses TRBV19 and TRBJ1-3, with TRBD1 matching 7 bases. J gave up 5 bases and V 2 bases, and 9 bases lay outside the gene matches. This CDR3 spans 16 amino acids. Looked up from germline, CDR1 is LNHDA and CDR2 is SQIVND (reference sequence). The CDR3 DNA reads as TGTGCCAGTAGTATAAGGACAGGCGTAAGCCGAAACACCATATATTTT. Its translation is CASSIRTGVSRNTIYF.

The CDR3: CASSRHRTNTEAFF. The CDR3 DNA follows: TGTGCCAGCAGTAGACACAGAACAAACACTGAAGCTTTCTTT. J is TRBJ1-1 and V is TRBV6-5; D is undetermined. From germline, CDR1 is MNHEY and CDR2 SVGAGI. Between the trimmed V and J ends, which lost 5 bases and 2 bases, there was a span of 12 bases. The CDR3 has 14 residues.

The chain combines TRBV7-3 with TRBJ2-3; 7 nucleotides line up with TRBD2. This CDR3 spans 16 amino acids. The germline V gene has CDR1 SGHTA and CDR2 FQGTGA. Trimming removed 3 bases from V and 1 base from J; junction bases left unmatched: 7. The CDR3 reads CASSFAGAARTDTQYF. DNA for the CDR3: TGTGCCAGCAGCTTCGCGGGAGCCGCCCGCACAGATACGCAGTATTTT.

The rearrangement uses TRBV18 and TRBJ2-7; 9 nucleotides agree with TRBD2. Losses at the gene ends were 7 bases for V and 4 bases for J; bases not matched to a gene: 8. Germline CDR1 reads KGHSH; CDR2 reads LQKENI. This CDR3 spans 14 amino acids. The CDR3 bases are TGTGCCAGCTGCTCGACTAGCGGACCTTACGAGCAGTACTTC. As protein: CASCSTSGPYEQYF.

This clone turned up a few times. The chain recombines TRBV12-5 with TRBJ1-4; unclear D gene. The CDR3 loop spans 14 amino acids. V gave up 8 bases and J gave up 4 bases, with 14 bases separating them. Germline CDR1 reads LGHNT; CDR2 reads FRNRAP. CDR3 nucleotides: TGTGCTAGTACTAGTACCGGGATTAATGAAAAACTGTTTTTT. Amino acid sequence: CASTSTGINEKLFF. Complete variable domain (other parts from reference TRBV12-5 and TRBJ1-4): DARVTQTPRHKVTEMGQEVTMRCQPILGHNTVFWYRQTMMQGLELLAYFRNRAPLDDSGMPKDRFSAEMPDATLATLKIQPSEPRDSAVYFCASTSTGINEKLFFGSGTQLSVL.

This chain connects TRBV4-1 to TRBJ2-7; D may correspond to TRBD1 or TRBD2 (5 bases each). From germline, CDR1 is MGHRA and CDR2 YSYEKL. Trimming removed 0 bases at V and 1 base at J, with 16 bases between. There are 17 residues in the CDR3. The CDR3 region has the DNA TGCGCCAGCAGCCAAGATCGAGGCAGAGGGGAGTCCTACGAGCAGTACTTC. As protein: CASSQDRGRGESYEQYF.

CDR3 coding DNA: TGTGCCAGCAGCTCAACGGGACTAGCGGGCACAGATACGCAGTATTTT. Amino acid sequence: CASSSTGLAGTDTQYF. This chain uses TRBV13 with TRBJ2-3; 11 positions agree with TRBD2. The trim removed 4 bases at V and 1 base at J, leaving 4 bases unmatched. CDR1 and CDR2 from the germline V gene are PRHDT and FYEKMQ (reference sequence). There are 16 residues in the CDR3.

The chain uses TRBV5-6 and TRBJ2-3; 8 positions match TRBD1. The CDR3 length is 13 residues. Germline CDR1 and CDR2: SGHDT and YYEEEE. J was trimmed by 6 bases and V by 8 bases; bases with no gene match: 8. DNA for the CDR3: TGTGCCAGTTACAGGGGGAAAATGGATACGCAGTATTTT. Residues: CASYRGKMDTQYF.